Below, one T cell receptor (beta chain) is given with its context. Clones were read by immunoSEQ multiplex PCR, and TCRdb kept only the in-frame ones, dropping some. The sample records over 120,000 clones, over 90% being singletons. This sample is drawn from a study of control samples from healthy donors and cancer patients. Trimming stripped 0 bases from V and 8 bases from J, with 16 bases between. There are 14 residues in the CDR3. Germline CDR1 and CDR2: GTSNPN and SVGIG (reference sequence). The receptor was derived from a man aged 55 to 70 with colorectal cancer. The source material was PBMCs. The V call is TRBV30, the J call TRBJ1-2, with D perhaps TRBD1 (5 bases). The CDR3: CAWSVLHSEGGYTF. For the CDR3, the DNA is TGTGCCTGGAGTGTACTTCACTCGGAGGGGGGCTACACCTTC.